This T cell receptor beta chain was captured by sequencing in a study of OX40 agonist ivuxolimab in advanced cancers. The method was immunoSEQ multiplex PCR; TCRdb's version includes in-frame clones alone and lacks a portion of them. The table has 35,000 to 55,000 clones, around 94% seen once; the top ten hold 11%. To note about this clone: What it binds is unknown.

Enrollment shut out patients with autoimmune disease history or systemic immunosuppression. Blood specimens came from baseline, cycle 4 day 1, and cycle 7 day 1. Study results and limitations: Circulating CD4+ and CD8+ T cells showed clonal expansion by week 6 at 0.1 to 3.0 mg/kg. Some nonresponders additionally presented with little normalized T-cell clonal expansion.

The V and J ends lost 3 bases and 0 bases respectively, with 9 bases between them. There are 14 residues in the CDR3. Germline V gives CDR1 MGHDK, CDR2 SYGVNS. The source was CD4+ or CD8+ T cells sorted from blood, collected in a trial of the OX40 agonist ivuxolimab. V is TRBV25-1 and J is TRBJ2-7; D gene ambiguous. This TCR derives from an adult with an advanced solid tumor such as melanoma, head and neck, liver or kidney cancer. CDR3: CASSDRTVSYEQYF. The CDR3 DNA reads as TGTGCCAGCAGTGATCGTACAGTCTCCTACGAGCAGTACTTC.